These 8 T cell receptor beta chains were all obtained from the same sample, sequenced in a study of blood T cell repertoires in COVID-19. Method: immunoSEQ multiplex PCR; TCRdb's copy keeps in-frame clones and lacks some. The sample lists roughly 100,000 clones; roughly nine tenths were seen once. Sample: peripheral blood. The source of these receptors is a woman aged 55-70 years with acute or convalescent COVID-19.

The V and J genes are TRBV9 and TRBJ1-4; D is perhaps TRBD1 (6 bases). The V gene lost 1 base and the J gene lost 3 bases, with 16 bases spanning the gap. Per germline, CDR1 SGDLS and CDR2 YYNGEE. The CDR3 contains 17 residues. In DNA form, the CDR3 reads TGTGCCAGCAGCGTAAGGCCAAGGACAGACTCTAATGAAAAACTGTTTTTT. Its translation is CASSVRPRTDSNEKLFF.

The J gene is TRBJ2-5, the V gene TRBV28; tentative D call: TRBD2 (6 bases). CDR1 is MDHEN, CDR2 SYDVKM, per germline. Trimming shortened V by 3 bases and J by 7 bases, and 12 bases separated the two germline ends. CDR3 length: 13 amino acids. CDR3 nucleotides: TGTGCCAGCAGTTTCGGGGGAGCGAGGACCCAGTACTTC. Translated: CASSFGGARTQYF.

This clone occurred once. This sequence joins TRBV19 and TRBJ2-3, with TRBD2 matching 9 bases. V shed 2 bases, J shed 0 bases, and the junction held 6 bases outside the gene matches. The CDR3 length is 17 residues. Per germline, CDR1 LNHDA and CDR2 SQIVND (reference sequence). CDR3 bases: TGTGCCAGTAGTATACTCCCTCTAGCGGGAAGCACAGATACGCAGTATTTT. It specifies CASSILPLAGSTDTQYF.

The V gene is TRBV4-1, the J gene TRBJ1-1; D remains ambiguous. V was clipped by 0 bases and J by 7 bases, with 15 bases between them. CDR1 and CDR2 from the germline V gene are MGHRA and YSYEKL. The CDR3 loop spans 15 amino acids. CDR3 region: CASSQEVGRVNEAFF. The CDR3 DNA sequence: TGCGCCAGCAGCCAAGAGGTTGGTCGGGTAAATGAAGCTTTCTTT.

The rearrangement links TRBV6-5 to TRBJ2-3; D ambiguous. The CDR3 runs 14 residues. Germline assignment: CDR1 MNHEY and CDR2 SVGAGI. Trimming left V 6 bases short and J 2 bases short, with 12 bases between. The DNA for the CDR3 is TGTGCCAGCAGAGAGAACTTTTTCACAGATACGCAGTATTTT. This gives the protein CASRENFFTDTQYF.

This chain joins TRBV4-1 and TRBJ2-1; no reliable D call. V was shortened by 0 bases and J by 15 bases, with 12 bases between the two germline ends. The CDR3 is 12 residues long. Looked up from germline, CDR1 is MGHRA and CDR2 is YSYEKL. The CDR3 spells CASSQDRVPRFF. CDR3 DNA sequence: TGCGCCAGCAGCCAAGATCGGGTCCCCAGGTTCTTC.

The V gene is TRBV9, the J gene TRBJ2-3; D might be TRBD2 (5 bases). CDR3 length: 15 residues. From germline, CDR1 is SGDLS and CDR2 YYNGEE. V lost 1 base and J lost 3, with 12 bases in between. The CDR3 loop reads CASSVTIGDTDTQYF. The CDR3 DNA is TGTGCCAGCAGCGTAACGATCGGGGATACAGATACGCAGTATTTT.

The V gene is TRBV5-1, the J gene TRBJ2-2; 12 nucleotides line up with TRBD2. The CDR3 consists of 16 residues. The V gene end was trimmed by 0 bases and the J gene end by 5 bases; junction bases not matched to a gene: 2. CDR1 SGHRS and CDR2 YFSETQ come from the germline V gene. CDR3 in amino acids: CASSLGTSGITGELFF. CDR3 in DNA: TGCGCCAGCAGCTTGGGGACTAGCGGGATAACCGGGGAGCTGTTTTTT.